The source of this T cell receptor beta chain is a study of T cell responses to AZD1222 COVID-19 vaccine. Notes on this clone: Its antigen is as yet unknown. Other nucleotide sequences in the sample specify the same CDR3.

The germline CDR1 and CDR2 sequences are MRHNA and SNTAGT. Trimming removed 0 bases from V and 3 bases from J; junction bases left unmatched: 0. This CDR3 is built from 15 residues. General study findings and limits: The donor group comprised mostly white British people and more females; the analysis possibly underestimated clonal diversity.

Profiled with immunoSEQ multiplex PCR; TCRdb holds only in-frame clones, not every one. The table shows some 92,000 clones, with 90% to 95% occurring only once. The J gene is TRBJ2-3, the V gene TRBV6-4, with 10 bases identical to TRBD2. Source: peripheral blood, taken on day 0 of AZD1222 vaccination. This receptor was obtained from an adult in good health. CDR3 DNA: TGTGCCAGCAGTGACTCTAGCGGGGGGACAGATACGCAGTATTTT. As protein: CASSDSSGGTDTQYF.